This is a list of T cell receptor beta chains from one sample in a study of vaccination and CD4 T cells after COVID-19. TCRdb redid the calling of the PCR reads with MiXCR, one entry per CDR3 protein. In the table there are 25,000 or so distinct CDR3 sequences, 43% of which are singletons. Their antigens remain unidentified. The sequencing sample was made of CD4+ T cells from blood, cultured in vitro. These receptors all come from a human donor who had recovered from COVID-19. The CDR3 runs from the conserved cysteine through the conserved F or W. The order of the fields is V gene, D gene, J gene, clone size, CDR3 length, CDR3 protein, CDR3 DNA. A D gene is named only where the DNA matches it firmly. Some rows have no size entry. The others give once, few or many, or a class for an expanded clone.

V gene: TRBV28
D gene: TRBD2
J gene: TRBJ2-5
clone size: -
CDR3 length: 16
CDR3 protein: CASSQTSGRGRETQYF
CDR3 DNA: TGTGCCAGCAGCCAGACTAGCGGGAGGGGGAGGGAGACCCAGTACTTC

V gene: TRBV5-5
D gene: -
J gene: TRBJ1-5
clone size: once
CDR3 length: 16
CDR3 protein: CASSLRQEVLNQPQHF
CDR3 DNA: TGTGCCAGCAGCTTGCGTCAGGAGGTTCTCAATCAGCCCCAGCATTTT

V gene: TRBV4-2
D gene: -
J gene: TRBJ2-3
clone size: -
CDR3 length: 16
CDR3 protein: CASSQDLPAGTDTQYF
CDR3 DNA: TGTGCCAGCAGCCAAGATCTCCCAGCGGGCACAGATACGCAGTATTTT

V gene: TRBV5-1
D gene: TRBD1
J gene: TRBJ2-2
clone size: -
CDR3 length: 15
CDR3 protein: CASSPEQGAGGELFF
CDR3 DNA: TGCGCCAGCAGCCCGGAACAGGGGGCTGGCGGGGAGCTGTTTTTT

V gene: TRBV29-1
D gene: -
J gene: TRBJ2-7
clone size: -
CDR3 length: 13
CDR3 protein: CSVGLAAGYEQYF
CDR3 DNA: TGCAGCGTTGGATTAGCCGCAGGGTACGAGCAGTACTTC

V gene: TRBV6-2/TRBV6-3
D gene: -
J gene: TRBJ1-5
clone size: -
CDR3 length: 15
CDR3 protein: CATRRAGEITQPQHF
CDR3 DNA: TGTGCCACCCGTCGGGCAGGGGAGATTACTCAGCCCCAGCATTTT

V gene: TRBV28
D gene: -
J gene: TRBJ1-2
clone size: -
CDR3 length: 12
CDR3 protein: CASTPTAAGYTF
CDR3 DNA: TGTGCCAGCACTCCTACGGCAGCGGGCTACACCTTC

V gene: TRBV28
D gene: -
J gene: TRBJ2-3
clone size: -
CDR3 length: 14
CDR3 protein: CASTGGGTTDTQYF
CDR3 DNA: TGTGCCAGCACTGGGGGCGGGACAACAGATACGCAGTATTTT

V gene: TRBV20-1
D gene: TRBD2
J gene: TRBJ2-4
clone size: few
CDR3 length: 17
CDR3 protein: CSARAVSTSGTKNIQYF
CDR3 DNA: TGCAGTGCTAGAGCCGTTAGTACTAGCGGGACTAAAAACATTCAGTACTTC

V gene: TRBV6-2/TRBV6-3
D gene: -
J gene: TRBJ2-1
clone size: -
CDR3 length: 14
CDR3 protein: CASSYFSTNNEQFF
CDR3 DNA: TGTGCCAGCAGTTATTTCTCGACCAACAATGAGCAGTTCTTC

V gene: TRBV20-1
D gene: -
J gene: TRBJ2-3
clone size: few
CDR3 length: 13
CDR3 protein: CSVGSQGTDTQYF
CDR3 DNA: TGCAGTGTCGGGAGTCAGGGCACAGATACGCAGTATTTT

V gene: TRBV27
D gene: -
J gene: TRBJ2-1
clone size: -
CDR3 length: 17
CDR3 protein: CASSLLGGSSSYNEQFF
CDR3 DNA: TGTGCCAGCAGTTTATTAGGTGGATCTAGCTCCTACAATGAGCAGTTCTTC

V gene: TRBV20-1
D gene: TRBD2
J gene: TRBJ2-1
clone size: -
CDR3 length: 13
CDR3 protein: CSARGGLLNEQFF
CDR3 DNA: TGCAGTGCCCGGGGGGGGCTGCTAAATGAGCAGTTCTTC

V gene: TRBV19
D gene: -
J gene: TRBJ2-3
clone size: -
CDR3 length: 17
CDR3 protein: CASRGKGWTAGTDTQYF
CDR3 DNA: TGTGCCAGTAGGGGCAAAGGGTGGACCGCCGGCACAGATACGCAGTATTTT

V gene: TRBV15
D gene: TRBD2
J gene: TRBJ2-5
clone size: -
CDR3 length: 18
CDR3 protein: CATSPHGGRTSGSETQYF
CDR3 DNA: TGTGCCACCAGCCCCCACGGCGGGCGGACTAGCGGGAGTGAGACCCAGTACTTC

V gene: TRBV6-1
D gene: TRBD1
J gene: TRBJ1-1
clone size: -
CDR3 length: 15
CDR3 protein: CASGGQGRENTEAFF
CDR3 DNA: TGTGCCAGCGGCGGACAGGGGAGGGAGAACACTGAAGCTTTCTTT

V gene: TRBV21-1
D gene: -
J gene: TRBJ2-7
clone size: -
CDR3 length: 16
CDR3 protein: CASSSFSGTDLYEQYF
CDR3 DNA: TGTGCCAGCAGCAGTTTCTCCGGGACAGACCTCTACGAGCAGTACTTC

V gene: TRBV7-9
D gene: -
J gene: TRBJ2-2
clone size: -
CDR3 length: 14
CDR3 protein: CASSLPKQGWELFF
CDR3 DNA: TGTGCCAGCAGCCTCCCCAAACAGGGTTGGGAGCTGTTTTTT

V gene: TRBV6-1
D gene: TRBD1
J gene: TRBJ2-2
clone size: few
CDR3 length: 14
CDR3 protein: CASTGGTNTGELFF
CDR3 DNA: TGTGCCAGCACAGGGGGCACGAACACCGGGGAGCTGTTTTTT

V gene: TRBV7-2
D gene: -
J gene: TRBJ2-1
clone size: few
CDR3 length: 15
CDR3 protein: CASSLQGRSYNEQFF
CDR3 DNA: TGTGCCAGCAGCTTACAGGGGAGGTCCTACAATGAGCAGTTCTTC

V gene: TRBV6-5
D gene: -
J gene: TRBJ2-7
clone size: -
CDR3 length: 15
CDR3 protein: CASSYGGVSSYEQYF
CDR3 DNA: TGTGCCAGCAGTTACGGCGGGGTCAGCTCCTACGAGCAGTACTTC

V gene: TRBV20-1
D gene: -
J gene: TRBJ1-1
clone size: few
CDR3 length: 13
CDR3 protein: CSAIFAMNTEAFF
CDR3 DNA: TGCAGTGCTATCTTTGCGATGAACACTGAAGCTTTCTTT

V gene: TRBV7-6
D gene: TRBD1
J gene: TRBJ1-3
clone size: -
CDR3 length: 18
CDR3 protein: CASSLRLGGQGSGNTIYF
CDR3 DNA: TGTGCCAGCAGCTTAAGACTAGGTGGACAGGGCTCTGGAAACACCATATATTTT

V gene: TRBV11-3
D gene: -
J gene: TRBJ2-7
clone size: few
CDR3 length: 14
CDR3 protein: CASSRNGITYEQYF
CDR3 DNA: TGTGCCAGCAGCCGAAACGGTATAACGTACGAGCAGTACTTC

V gene: TRBV27
D gene: TRBD2
J gene: TRBJ2-7
clone size: few
CDR3 length: 18
CDR3 protein: CASSLGLAGGLRSYEQYF
CDR3 DNA: TGTGCCAGCAGTTTAGGGCTAGCGGGGGGGCTTAGAAGCTACGAGCAGTACTTC

V gene: TRBV11-2
D gene: -
J gene: TRBJ1-6
clone size: few
CDR3 length: 14
CDR3 protein: CASSLSPGNSPLHF
CDR3 DNA: TGTGCCAGCAGCCTATCCCCGGGGAATTCACCCCTCCACTTT